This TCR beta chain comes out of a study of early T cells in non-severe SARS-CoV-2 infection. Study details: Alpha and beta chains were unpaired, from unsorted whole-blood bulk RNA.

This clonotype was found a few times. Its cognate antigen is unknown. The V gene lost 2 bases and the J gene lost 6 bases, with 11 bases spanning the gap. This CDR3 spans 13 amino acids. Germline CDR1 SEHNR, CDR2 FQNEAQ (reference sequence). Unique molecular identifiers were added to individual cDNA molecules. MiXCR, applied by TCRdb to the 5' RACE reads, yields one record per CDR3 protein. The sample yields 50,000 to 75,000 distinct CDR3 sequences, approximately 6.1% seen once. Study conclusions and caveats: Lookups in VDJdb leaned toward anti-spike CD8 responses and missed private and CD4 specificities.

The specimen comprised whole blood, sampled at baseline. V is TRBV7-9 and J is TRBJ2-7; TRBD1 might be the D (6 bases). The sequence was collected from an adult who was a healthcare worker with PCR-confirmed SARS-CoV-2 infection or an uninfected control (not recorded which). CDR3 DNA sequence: TGTGCCAGCAGCTTACGACGGACAGCCGAGCAGTACTTC. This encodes CASSLRRTAEQYF. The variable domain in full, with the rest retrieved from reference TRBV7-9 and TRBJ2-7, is DTGVSQNPRHKITKRGQNVTFRCDPISEHNRLYWYRQTLGQGPEFLTYFQNEAQLEKSRLLSDRFSAERPKGSFSTLEIQRTEQGDSAMYLCASSLRRTAEQYFGPGTRLTVT.